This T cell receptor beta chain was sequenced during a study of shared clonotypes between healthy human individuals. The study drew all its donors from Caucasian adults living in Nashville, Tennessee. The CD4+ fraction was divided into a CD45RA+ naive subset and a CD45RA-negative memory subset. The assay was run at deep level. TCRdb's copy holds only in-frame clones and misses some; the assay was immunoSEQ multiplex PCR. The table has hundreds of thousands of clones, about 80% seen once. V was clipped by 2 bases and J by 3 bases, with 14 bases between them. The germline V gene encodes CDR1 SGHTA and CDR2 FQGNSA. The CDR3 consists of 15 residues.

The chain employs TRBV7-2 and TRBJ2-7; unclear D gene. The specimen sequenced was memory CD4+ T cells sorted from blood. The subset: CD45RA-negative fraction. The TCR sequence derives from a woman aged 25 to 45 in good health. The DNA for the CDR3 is TGTGCCAGCAGCTTAAGGGCCCGGTGGGGCTACGAGCAGTACTTC. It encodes CASSLRARWGYEQYF.